Listed here are 17 T cell receptor beta chains from one sample, sequenced in a study of early T cells in non-severe SARS-CoV-2 infection. TCRdb independently ran MiXCR on the 5' RACE reads; one entry per CDR3 protein. The sample shows around 100,000 distinct CDR3 sequences, around a sixth of them seen only once. The sample comprised whole blood. The receptors here all came from an adult who was a healthcare worker with PCR-confirmed SARS-CoV-2 infection or an uninfected control (not recorded which).

The chain employs TRBV23-1 and TRBJ2-1; D is ambiguous. TRBV23-1 belongs to the ORF category, with a function that is uncertain. Trimming left V 0 bases short and J 0 bases short, with 12 bases between. The CDR3 runs 17 residues. The CDR3 DNA sequence: TGCGCCAGCAGTCAATCCCCGGATTATTGCTCCTACAATGAGCAGTTCTTC. Translating it yields CASSQSPDYCSYNEQFF.

This clonotype was detected only a few times. This chain uses TRBV30 with TRBJ1-1; 7 nucleotides agree with TRBD1. The CDR3 runs to 18 residues. The germline V gene has CDR1 GTSNPN and CDR2 SVGIG (reference sequence). V lost 3 bases and J lost 3; bases outside the gene matches: 19. The CDR3 protein is CAWSPNPHTTGMDTEAFF. The CDR3 coding sequence is TGTGCCTGGAGCCCCAACCCCCATACGACAGGGATGGACACTGAAGCTTTCTTT. The entire variable domain, with the rest obtained from reference TRBV30 and TRBJ1-1, is as follows: SQTIHQWPATLVQPVGSPLSLECTVEGTSNPNLYWYRQAAGRGLQLLFYSVGIGQISSEVPQNLSASRPQDRQFILSSKKLLLSDSGFYLCAWSPNPHTTGMDTEAFFGQGTRLTVV.

This clonotype was recorded a few times. The chain uses TRBV4-3 and TRBJ2-1; possibly TRBD2 for D (6 bases). Between the trimmed V and J ends, which lost 4 bases and 3 bases, there was a span of 16 bases. CDR1 is LGHNA and CDR2 is YSLEER in the germline V gene. The CDR3 runs 16 residues. The CDR3 here is CASSPGLSDNYNEQFF. The CDR3 DNA follows: TGCGCCAGCAGCCCAGGACTATCAGACAACTACAATGAGCAGTTCTTC.

The J gene is TRBJ1-2, the V gene TRBV11-2; D not certain. CDR3 length equals 15 residues. V shed 0 bases and J shed 4 bases, with 12 bases lying between them. Germline V lookup: CDR1 SGHAT, CDR2 FQNNGV. In DNA form, the CDR3 reads TGTGCCAGCAGCTTAGAAGCGGCGTCGATCTATGGCTACACCTTC. As protein: CASSLEAASIYGYTF.

The chain couples TRBV29-1 to TRBJ2-7; no definite D call. The CDR3 loop spans 13 amino acids. The ends were cut back, 1 base at V and 1 base at J, with 8 bases in the middle. Germline V gives CDR1 SQVTM, CDR2 ANQGSEA. This CDR3 reads CSVEAPDSYEQYF. CDR3 DNA sequence: TGCAGCGTTGAAGCCCCAGATTCCTACGAGCAGTACTTC.

This clonotype showed up many times. The V gene is TRBV7-9, the J gene TRBJ1-4; D perhaps matches TRBD1 (5 bases). The CDR3 spans 16 residues. Per germline, CDR1 SEHNR and CDR2 FQNEAQ (reference sequence). Trimming removed 0 bases from V and 3 bases from J, with 11 bases in between. CDR3 coding DNA: TGTGCCAGCAGCTTAGCGGGGCAGGGACCTAATGAAAAACTGTTTTTT. Its protein is CASSLAGQGPNEKLFF.

This clonotype turned up a few times. V usage is TRBV7-9 and J usage is TRBJ2-7; 11 nucleotides line up with TRBD2. Per germline, CDR1 SEHNR and CDR2 FQNEAQ (reference sequence). V lost 4 bases and J lost 2; bases outside the gene matches: 4. This CDR3 is 15 amino acids long. Here the CDR3 DNA reads TGTGCCAGCAGCTCTAGCGGGAGGACTACCTACGAGCAGTACTTC. Amino acids: CASSSSGRTTYEQYF.

This clonotype was detected many times. V is TRBV6-6 and J is TRBJ1-1; no clear D gene. V lost 5 bases and J 1 base, leaving 11 bases between the germline ends. Germline loops: CDR1 MNHNY, CDR2 SVGAGI (reference sequence). The CDR3 has 14 amino acids. The CDR3 DNA reads as TGTGCCAGCAGTCCTCTCGTCCAGAACACTGAAGCTTTCTTT. This gives the protein CASSPLVQNTEAFF.

This clonotype has more than one count but fewer than ten. V is TRBV7-7 and J is TRBJ2-5, with D perhaps matching TRBD1 (5 bases). Germline lookup yields CDR1 SSHAT and CDR2 FNYEAQ (reference sequence). CDR3 length: 16 amino acids. V was trimmed by 0 bases and J by 4 bases, leaving 15 bases between them. The CDR3, as DNA: TGTGCCAGCAGCTTAGCGCTTGGGGCGGTTGGAGAGACCCAGTACTTC. Amino acid sequence: CASSLALGAVGETQYF.

Only a few counts were recorded for this clonotype. CDR3 nucleotides: TGTGCCAGCTCACCTAGCGGGGCGAATTACGAGCAGTACTTC. Its translation: CASSPSGANYEQYF. The chain carries TRBV18 and TRBJ2-7, with TRBD2 matching over 8 bases. Germline V gene data show CDR1 as KGHSH and CDR2 as LQKENI. The CDR3 loop spans 14 amino acids. The J segment lost 4 bases and the V segment lost 3 bases, leaving 5 bases of the junction unmatched.

This clonotype was seen at least ten times. The V gene is TRBV20-1, the J gene TRBJ1-2; tentative D call: TRBD1 (5 bases). Per germline, CDR1 DFQATT and CDR2 SNEGSKA (reference sequence). V was shortened by 3 bases and J by 2 bases, with 7 bases between the two germline ends. This CDR3 is built from 12 residues. Written as DNA, the CDR3 is TGCAGTGCTAGTTCAGGGAACTATGGCTACACCTTC. Protein product: CSASSGNYGYTF.

CDR3 loop: CASTSWGTRTDTQYF. As DNA, the CDR3 is TGTGCCAGCACCTCGTGGGGGACTCGCACAGATACGCAGTATTTT. The chain recombines TRBV12-3 or TRBV12-4 with TRBJ2-3, with D tentatively TRBD2 (6 bases). The CDR3 runs to 15 residues. V lost 7 bases and J 1 base, leaving 15 bases between the germline ends.

The chain combines TRBV12-3 or TRBV12-4 with TRBJ2-7; 9 bases match TRBD2. This CDR3 is 14 amino acids long. V shed 6 bases and J 0 bases; nucleotides not matched to a gene: 3. The CDR3 reads CASRLAGTSYEQYF. Written as DNA, the CDR3 is TGTGCCAGCAGGCTAGCGGGGACCTCCTACGAGCAGTACTTC.

This clonotype turned up a few times. This sequence joins TRBV28 and TRBJ2-1, with 7 nucleotides matching TRBD2. The CDR3 is made up of 15 amino acids. Germline V gene sequence: CDR1 MDHEN, CDR2 SYDVKM. V shed 8 bases and J 0 bases; nucleotides not matched to a gene: 7. This CDR3 is CASQTSRSSYNEQFF. The CDR3 DNA sequence: TGTGCCAGCCAGACTAGCAGGAGCTCCTACAATGAGCAGTTCTTC.

This clonotype was detected a few times. V usage is TRBV7-9 and J usage is TRBJ1-5, with D uncertain. This CDR3 is 12 amino acids long. CDR1 is SEHNR, CDR2 FQNEAQ, per germline (reference sequence). V gave up 3 bases and J gave up 6 bases, with 6 bases separating them. CDR3 sequence: CASSFNGQPQHF. In DNA, the CDR3 is TGTGCCAGCAGCTTTAATGGTCAGCCCCAGCATTTT.

The chain employs TRBV10-1 and TRBJ1-6; D is perhaps TRBD1 (5 bases). This CDR3 is built from 14 residues. CDR1 and CDR2 from the germline V gene are WNHNN and SYGVQD (reference sequence). Trimming took off 6 bases at V and 9 bases at J, with 15 bases between the two ends. The CDR3 bases are TGCGCCAGCAGATTCAGGGAGCTGTCTTCACCCCTCCACTTT. It encodes CASRFRELSSPLHF.

The DNA of the CDR3 is TGTGCCAGCAGCCGGAGGGACAGATCTAAGGGCAATGAGCAGTTCTTC. The encoded protein is CASSRRDRSKGNEQFF. The rearrangement uses TRBV4-2 and TRBJ2-1, with D possibly being TRBD1 (7 bases). This CDR3 has 16 amino acids. Germline V gene sequence: CDR1 LGHNA, CDR2 YNFKEQ. Deletions cut 4 bases from V and 6 bases from J, with 19 bases between.